These 30 T cell receptor beta chains were sequenced from one sample in a study of cytomegalovirus exposure and HLA in healthy donors. Amplification used 60 Vbeta primers and 13 Jbeta primers. Sequenced by immunoSEQ multiplex PCR; TCRdb stores in-frame clones only, minus some. Of over 95,000 clones listed, 60% to 80% are singletons. Sequencing was performed on PBMCs. The source is a human donor in good health.

This CDR3 is CASSSTGGLGNSPLHF. The CDR3 nucleotides read TGTGCCAGCAGCTCAACAGGGGGCCTCGGTAATTCACCCCTCCACTTT. The chain has TRBV7-2 and TRBJ1-6; 9 bases fit TRBD1. Trimming cost V 4 bases and J 6 bases; bases outside gene matches: 7. Germline V gene lookup returns CDR1 SGHTA and CDR2 FQGNSA. CDR3 length equals 16 residues.

The rearrangement links TRBV19 to TRBJ2-3; 7 nucleotides agree with TRBD2. The CDR3 is 14 residues long. Per germline, CDR1 LNHDA and CDR2 SQIVND (reference sequence). V lost 6 bases, J lost 2 bases, and 5 bases stayed unmatched. The CDR3 DNA reads as TGTGCCAGTAGCGGGGCGGGGGACACAGATACGCAGTATTTT. This codes for CASSGAGDTDTQYF.

The genes are TRBV20-1 and TRBJ1-2; D is ambiguous. The CDR3 totals 10 residues. Germline V gene data show CDR1 as DFQATT and CDR2 as SNEGSKA (reference sequence). V was cut by 3 bases and J by 7 bases, with 6 bases left in between. CDR3 coding DNA: TGCAGTGCTAGGGCGGCTGGCTACACCTTC. This sequence encodes CSARAAGYTF.

The chain carries TRBV6-6 and TRBJ2-7; no clear D. V lost 7 bases and J lost 4, with 14 bases in between. The CDR3 sequence is 13 residues long. CDR1 and CDR2 from the germline V gene are MNHNY and SVGAGI (reference sequence). CDR3 DNA sequence: TGTGCCAGCACGGTGGGTGGGCAGTACGAGCAGTACTTC. It specifies CASTVGGQYEQYF.

J is TRBJ1-2 and V is TRBV6-5, with D perhaps TRBD1 (6 bases). Germline V CDR1 and CDR2: MNHEY, SVGAGI. The V end lost 5 bases, the J end lost 6 bases, and 13 bases lay between the germline ends. CDR3 size: 13 residues. The CDR3: CASSPWTEDGYTF. Written as DNA, the CDR3 is TGTGCCAGCAGTCCCTGGACAGAGGATGGCTACACCTTC.

J is TRBJ1-1 and V is TRBV29-1, with D unclear. The CDR3 totals 9 residues. CDR1 SQVTM and CDR2 ANQGSEA come from the germline V gene. V was pared by 7 bases and J by 3 bases, with 3 bases between. The CDR3 region is CSADTEAFF. The CDR3 coding sequence is TGCAGCGCGGACACTGAAGCTTTCTTT.

The rearrangement uses TRBV5-1 and TRBJ1-1; TRBD1 matches at 8 bases. The CDR3 runs 15 residues. CDR1 and CDR2 (germline): SGHRS, YFSETQ. V shed 1 base and J 4 bases; nucleotides not matched to a gene: 6. CDR3 nucleotides: TGCGCCAGCAGCTTGTGGGGGGACAGGACCACTGAAGCTTTCTTT. Its translation: CASSLWGDRTTEAFF.

This chain joins TRBV27 and TRBJ2-1, with 7 bases identical to TRBD2. V shed 6 bases, J shed 2 bases, and the junction held 13 bases outside the gene matches. The CDR3 extends over 17 amino acids. Germline V gives CDR1 MNHEY, CDR2 SMNVEV (reference sequence). The DNA of the CDR3 is TGTGCCAGCAGACCAAGACTATTCAGCGGGGCCTACAATGAGCAGTTCTTC. This gives the protein CASRPRLFSGAYNEQFF.

In its sample, this clone was seen a few times. This sequence joins TRBV6-4 and TRBJ2-4; 9 bases line up with TRBD1. The germline CDR1 and CDR2 sequences are MRHNA and SNTAGT. V dropped 4 bases and J dropped 8; count of bases not matched to a gene: 6. The CDR3 runs to 14 residues. The CDR3 spells CASSATGGADIQYF. The CDR3 nucleotides are TGTGCCAGCAGTGCAACAGGGGGCGCAGACATTCAGTACTTC.

This clone was detected a few times. The DNA of the CDR3 is TGTGCTCACAGCCCCGGGGGGCCGCGAAATGAGCAGTTCTTC. Translation: CAHSPGGPRNEQFF. The genes are TRBV30 and TRBJ2-1, with D perhaps TRBD2 (7 bases). The CDR3 loop spans 14 amino acids. The germline CDR1 and CDR2 sequences are GTSNPN and SVGIG (reference sequence). The full variable domain, rest sourced from reference TRBV30 and TRBJ2-1, is SQTIHQWPATLVQPVGSPLSLECTVEGTSNPNLYWYRQAAGRGLQLLFYSVGIGQISSEVPQNLSASRPQDRQFILSSKKLLLSDSGFYLCAHSPGGPRNEQFFGPGTRLTVL.

There are a few counts of this clone. The V and J genes are TRBV11-2 and TRBJ2-1, with a tentative D call TRBD1 (6 bases). V was cut by 0 bases and J by 7 bases, with 10 bases left in between. The CDR3 covers 14 residues. CDR1 is SGHAT and CDR2 is FQNNGV in the germline V gene. The CDR3 loop is CASSLDRRGNEQFF. The CDR3 coding sequence is TGTGCCAGCAGCTTAGATCGAAGGGGGAATGAGCAGTTCTTC.

This clone was counted only a few times. V usage is TRBV7-6 and J usage is TRBJ2-7; unclear D gene. The CDR3 totals 13 residues. The V end was cut by 3 bases, the J end by 4 bases, with 10 bases between. Germline-derived CDR1 and CDR2 are SGHVS and FNYEAQ. The CDR3 reads CASSFTTTYEQYF. The DNA of the CDR3 is TGTGCCAGCAGCTTCACCACCACTTACGAGCAGTACTTC.

This rearrangement joins TRBV5-1 to TRBJ1-6; no firm D call. Germline CDR1 and CDR2: SGHRS and YFSETQ. This CDR3 has 16 amino acids. V lost 0 bases and J 0 bases, leaving 7 bases between the germline ends. CDR3 sequence reads: CASSLVAGSYNSPLHF. CDR3 DNA sequence: TGCGCCAGCAGCTTGGTTGCGGGCTCCTATAATTCACCCCTCCACTTT.

This clone was recorded a few times. J is TRBJ2-3 and V is TRBV5-6, with 10 bases matching TRBD1. Germline CDR1 and CDR2: SGHDT and YYEEEE. The CDR3 is 15 residues long. Trimming at V came to 4 bases and at J to 6 bases, leaving 8 bases not matched to a gene. The DNA of the CDR3 is TGTGCCAGCAGCGGGGACAGGGGCTTTAGGGATACGCAGTATTTT. Translating it yields CASSGDRGFRDTQYF. Full variable domain (outside the CDR3, taken from reference TRBV5-6 and TRBJ2-3): DAGVTQSPTHLIKTRGQQVTLRCSPKSGHDTVSWYQQALGQGPQFIFQYYEEEERQRGNFPDRFSGHQFPNYSSELNVNALLLGDSALYLCASSGDRGFRDTQYFGPGTRLTVL.

The chain recombines TRBV7-2 with TRBJ2-1; D may be TRBD2 (6 bases). Trimming pared 2 bases from V and 4 bases from J, leaving 12 bases between. Germline values: CDR1 SGHTA, CDR2 FQGNSA. CDR3 size: 15 residues. The CDR3 is CASSLTAGIYNEQFF. The CDR3, as DNA: TGTGCCAGCAGCTTAACAGCGGGCATATACAATGAGCAGTTCTTC.

The CDR3 DNA is TGTGCCAGCAGTCGGAGGGACTCCCGGAGGCCCCAGCATTTT. Amino acid sequence: CASSRRDSRRPQHF. The chain carries TRBV28 and TRBJ1-5; D is possibly TRBD1 (5 bases). The CDR3 is 14 amino acids. V lost 5 bases and J 9 bases, leaving 17 bases between the germline ends. The V gene's germline CDR1 is MDHEN and CDR2 SYDVKM.

The chain joins TRBV6-6 to TRBJ2-1; D is perhaps TRBD2 (6 bases). The length of the CDR3 is 14 residues. The germline gives CDR1 MNHNY, CDR2 SVGAGI (reference sequence). V lost 2 bases and J 9 bases, leaving 14 bases between the germline ends. CDR3 amino acids: CASSYGMGGGEQFF. In DNA form, the CDR3 reads TGTGCCAGCAGTTACGGCATGGGGGGAGGTGAGCAGTTCTTC.

This chain connects TRBV6-1 to TRBJ1-5, with D perhaps matching TRBD1 (5 bases). Per germline, CDR1 MNHNS and CDR2 SASEGT. CDR3 length: 15 amino acids. Trimming stripped 6 bases from V and 0 bases from J, with 12 bases between. CDR3 amino acids: CASRKQEYSNQPQHF. The CDR3 coding sequence is TGTGCCAGCAGGAAACAGGAGTATAGCAATCAGCCCCAGCATTTT.

The chain employs TRBV7-2 and TRBJ1-4; TRBD1 matches 7 bases. Germline V lookup: CDR1 SGHTA, CDR2 FQGNSA. The J segment lost 2 bases and the V segment lost 2 bases, leaving 8 bases of the junction unmatched. The CDR3 spans 17 residues. The CDR3 DNA reads TGTGCCAGCAGCTTAAGCCCCCCCAGGGGGACTAATGAAAAACTGTTTTTT. Its protein is CASSLSPPRGTNEKLFF.

The chain carries TRBV5-1 and TRBJ1-1; TRBD1 matches at 8 bases. Losses at the gene ends were 0 bases for V and 1 base for J; bases not matched to a gene: 5. The CDR3 contains 16 residues. Germline V gene lookup returns CDR1 SGHRS and CDR2 YFSETQ. In DNA form, the CDR3 reads TGCGCCAGCAGCTTGGTTACCGGGACAGGGAACACTGAAGCTTTCTTT. Amino acid sequence: CASSLVTGTGNTEAFF.

The chain recombines TRBV6-6 with TRBJ2-7, with a weak D call TRBD1 (6 bases). The CDR3 length is 11 residues. The germline V gene has CDR1 MNHNY and CDR2 SVGAGI (reference sequence). Between the trimmed V and J ends, which lost 5 bases and 7 bases, there was a span of 9 bases. The DNA of the CDR3 is TGTGCCAGCAGTACCACAGGGGAGCAGTACTTC. It specifies CASSTTGEQYF.

J is TRBJ2-1 and V is TRBV28, with 10 bases matching TRBD2. V shed 5 bases, J shed 10 bases, and the junction held 11 bases outside the gene matches. Germline CDR1 and CDR2: MDHEN and SYDVKM. The length of the CDR3 is 15 residues. The CDR3 reads CASSPTSGRGEEQFF. The CDR3 DNA sequence: TGTGCCAGCAGTCCGACAAGCGGGAGGGGGGAGGAGCAGTTCTTC.

The chain links TRBV5-1 to TRBJ2-5, with D tentatively TRBD1 (6 bases). Trimming left V 0 bases short and J 1 base short, with 10 bases between. The CDR3 has 15 residues. In germline, CDR1 is SGHRS, CDR2 YFSETQ. CDR3 bases: TGCGCCAGCAGCTTGGCCCACAGGGTCCAAGAGACCCAGTACTTC. Its protein product is CASSLAHRVQETQYF.

The chain couples TRBV30 to TRBJ1-4, with a possible D match to TRBD1 (5 bases). CDR3 length: 13 residues. V was cut by 2 bases and J by 7 bases, with 11 bases left in between. CDR1 and CDR2 from the germline V gene are GTSNPN and SVGIG (reference sequence). DNA of the CDR3: TGTGCCTGGAGTCCCCTGGGGGGTGAAAAACTGTTTTTT. It is translated as CAWSPLGGEKLFF.

The chain is built from TRBV16 and TRBJ2-1; no reliable D call. CDR1 is KGHSY and CDR2 is FQNENV in the germline V gene. The length of the CDR3 is 14 residues. V was trimmed by 4 bases and J by 5 bases, leaving 12 bases between them. This CDR3 reads CASSPMYTNNEQFF. CDR3 in DNA: TGTGCCAGCAGCCCGATGTACACTAACAATGAGCAGTTCTTC.

The chain recombines TRBV7-9 with TRBJ2-7, with 12 bases matching TRBD1. Per the germline V gene, CDR1 is SEHNR and CDR2 is FQNEAQ (reference sequence). V shed 0 bases, J shed 4 bases, and the junction held 7 bases outside the gene matches. The CDR3 spans 17 residues. The CDR3 DNA reads TGTGCCAGCAGCTTAGCGGGGACAGGGGGCATCGGGTACGAGCAGTACTTC. Protein sequence: CASSLAGTGGIGYEQYF.

The rearrangement joins TRBV28 to TRBJ2-2; tentative D call: TRBD1 (6 bases). This CDR3 is built from 15 residues. V lost 5 bases to trimming and J lost 4 bases, with 14 bases between them. The germline V gene encodes CDR1 MDHEN and CDR2 SYDVKM. CDR3 residues: CASSGTPRGTGELFF. The DNA for the CDR3 is TGTGCCAGCAGTGGGACACCCCGCGGCACCGGGGAGCTGTTTTTT. Together with reference TRBV28 and TRBJ2-2, the CDR3 gives the full variable domain: DVKVTQSSRYLVKRTGEKVFLECVQDMDHENMFWYRQDPGLGLRLIYFSYDVKMKEKGDIPEGYSVSREKKERFSLILESASTNQTSMYLCASSGTPRGTGELFFGEGSRLTVL.

This chain connects TRBV6-5 to TRBJ2-1; perhaps TRBD2 as D (6 bases). V lost 6 bases, J lost 6 bases, and 12 bases lay in between. Germline CDR1 and CDR2: MNHEY and SVGAGI. This CDR3 spans 13 amino acids. CDR3 coding DNA: TGTGCCAGCAGGGCGACTAGTTCCAATGAGCAGTTCTTC. It specifies CASRATSSNEQFF.

This rearrangement joins TRBV29-1 to TRBJ2-7, with TRBD1 matching over 7 bases. The CDR3 covers 13 residues. Germline CDR1 SQVTM, CDR2 ANQGSEA. With 6 bases clipped from V and 4 bases from J, the junction kept 9 bases outside the gene matches. CDR3 sequence: CSVSGQEGYEQYF. The CDR3 bases are TGCAGCGTCAGCGGACAGGAAGGGTACGAGCAGTACTTC.

This clone was detected a few times. CDR3 sequence: CASGRTVGNTIYF. The CDR3, as DNA: TGTGCCAGCGGCCGGACAGTCGGAAACACCATATATTTT. The chain employs TRBV2 and TRBJ1-3; a weak D match, TRBD1 (6 bases). Trimming left V 8 bases short and J 4 bases short, with 12 bases between. CDR3 length: 13 residues. Germline lookup yields CDR1 SNHLY and CDR2 FYNNEI.